Listed below are T cell receptor beta chains from one sample, sequenced in a study of cytomegalovirus exposure and HLA in healthy donors. This table comes from immunoSEQ multiplex PCR, and its TCRdb copy is limited to in-frame clones, with some not included. The table has 150,000 or so clones, over 65% seen once. The sequenced material came from PBMCs. The receptors originated from a young man in good health and CMV-seronegative. The CDR3 runs from the conserved cysteine through the conserved F or W. D genes are given only for firm matches. Where a row states a size, it is once, few, many or the class of an expanded clone; other rows omit it.

TGTGCCAGCAGTTTAAGGATGCAGGGGGGTACCGGGGAGCTGTTTTTT	CASSLRMQGGTGELFF	TRBJ2-2	NA	NA	TRBV28
TGCGCCAGCAGCTTGGTCGGGCAGGGTACTGAAGCTTTCTTT	CASSLVGQGTEAFF	TRBJ1-1	NA	NA	TRBV5-1
TGTGCCACCAGCAGACGGATAGCGGGGGGAAAAGAGACCCAGTACTTC	CATSRRIAGGKETQYF	TRBJ2-5	TRBD2	NA	TRBV15
TGTGCCATCCCGGCAAGGGGCTGGGCGGGGGGAACCCCTAGCACAGATACGCAGTATTTT	CAIPARGWAGGTPSTDTQYF	TRBJ2-3	TRBD2	few	TRBV6-4
TGTGCCAGTAGTGCCCGGACAGCGGCTAGAACCTTC	CASSARTAARTF	TRBJ1-2	NA	once	TRBV19
TGCGCCAGCAGCTTGGAGGGGACAGGGGTTTGGGATGAGCAGTTCTTC	CASSLEGTGVWDEQFF	TRBJ2-1	TRBD1	NA	TRBV5-1
TGCAGCGTTGGCGGGGATGGCACTGAAGCTTTCTTT	CSVGGDGTEAFF	TRBJ1-1	NA	NA	TRBV29-1
TGTGCCAGCAGTGAAGTCAGCGGGGGGGATAGTGAGCAGTTCTTC	CASSEVSGGDSEQFF	TRBJ2-1	TRBD2	NA	TRBV2
TGCGCCAGCAGCCCTAGCTCGACCTCCACTGGCTACACCTTC	CASSPSSTSTGYTF	TRBJ1-2	NA	NA	TRBV5-1
TGCGCCAGCCGCGTGGGACTAGGCACATACGAGCAGTACTTC	CASRVGLGTYEQYF	TRBJ2-7	TRBD2	NA	TRBV5-1